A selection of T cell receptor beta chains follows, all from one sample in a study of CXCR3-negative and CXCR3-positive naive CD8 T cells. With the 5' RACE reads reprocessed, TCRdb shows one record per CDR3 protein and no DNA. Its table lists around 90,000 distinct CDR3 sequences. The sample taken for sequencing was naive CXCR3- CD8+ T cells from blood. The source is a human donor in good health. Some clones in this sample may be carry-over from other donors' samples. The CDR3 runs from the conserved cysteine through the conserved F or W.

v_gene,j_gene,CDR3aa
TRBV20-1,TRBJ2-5,CSARQKGAWQETQYF
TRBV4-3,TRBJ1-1,CASSQGTDGNTEAFF
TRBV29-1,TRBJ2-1,CSVEQYNEQFF
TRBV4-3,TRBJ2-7,CASSQDTQPSYEQYF
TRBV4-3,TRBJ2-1,CASSQDSLAGTYYNEQFF
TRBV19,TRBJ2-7,CASSKEASGSYEQYF
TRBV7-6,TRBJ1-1,CASSHRDTLEEAFF
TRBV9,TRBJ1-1,CASSVAAGERANTEAFF
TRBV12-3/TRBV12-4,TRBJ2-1,CASSFSGPPAEQFF
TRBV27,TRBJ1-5,CASSLSKSQPQHF
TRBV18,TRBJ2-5,CASSPDLGAQYF
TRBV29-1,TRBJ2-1,CSVGGLAVYNEQFF
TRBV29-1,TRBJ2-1,CSVERWRSHNEQFF
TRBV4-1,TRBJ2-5,CASSQEGGLAWETQYF
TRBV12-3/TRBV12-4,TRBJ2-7,CASSPRSSGGAYEQYF
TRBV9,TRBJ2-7,CASSVGMGASYEQYF
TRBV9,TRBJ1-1,CASSTYGGEAFF
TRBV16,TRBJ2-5,CASTSGSPKQETQYF
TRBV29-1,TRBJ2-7,CSATLLEDRSYEQYF
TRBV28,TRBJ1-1,CASSLQGWTEAFF
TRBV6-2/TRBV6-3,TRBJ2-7,CASSYWTDAYEQYF
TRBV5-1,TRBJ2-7,CASSPFRDRGPEQYF
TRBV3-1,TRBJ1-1,CASSRPAGTGPPEAFF
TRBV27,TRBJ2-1,CASSSTARDRVNEQFF
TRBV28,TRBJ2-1,CASSPPPVSEQFF
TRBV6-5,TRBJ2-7,CASSYSAEKTYEQYF
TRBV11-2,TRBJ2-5,CASSGGQRETQYF
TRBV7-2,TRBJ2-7,CASSPQSPGQGGYEQYF
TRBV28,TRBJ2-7,CASSFWGEQYF
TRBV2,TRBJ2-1,CASSEPGDEQFF
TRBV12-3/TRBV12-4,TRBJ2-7,CASTQEGGSSYEQYF
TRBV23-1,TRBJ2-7,CASSQAPSGSFYEQYF
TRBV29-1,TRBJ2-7,CSVERTGGYEQYF
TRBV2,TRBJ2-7,CASMGAGTGAYEQYF
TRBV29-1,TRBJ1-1,CSVDWVHGDTEAFF
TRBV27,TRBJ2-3,CASSLGVFTDTQYF